These 18 T cell receptor beta chains were all obtained from the same sample, sequenced in a study of graft-versus-host responses after intestinal transplantation. Profiled with immunoSEQ multiplex PCR; TCRdb holds only in-frame clones, not every one. The sample lists about 46,000 clones; just under 95% were seen once. The sample here was PBMCs, taken around 820 days after a first intestinal transplant, on the day of a second. The source of these receptors is a human patient who received an intestinal transplant, so some T cells may come from the graft donor.

The chain couples TRBV6-5 to TRBJ1-5, with D uncertain. Germline CDR1 reads MNHEY; CDR2 reads SVGAGI. The CDR3 length is 15 residues. Trimming took 4 bases from V and 0 from J, leaving 10 bases between them. CDR3 in amino acids: CASSFSQFSNQPQHF. The CDR3 nucleotides are TGTGCCAGCAGTTTCAGTCAGTTTAGCAATCAGCCCCAGCATTTT.

The chain has TRBV18 and TRBJ2-3; 8 bases fit TRBD1. This CDR3 comprises 17 residues. From germline, CDR1 is KGHSH and CDR2 LQKENI. The trim removed 3 bases at V and 5 bases at J, leaving 13 bases unmatched. For the CDR3, the DNA is TGTGCCAGCTCACCCCAAACGACAGGGGTCGATCGAGATACGCAGTATTTT. Translating it yields CASSPQTTGVDRDTQYF.

J is TRBJ1-2 and V is TRBV29-1; no firm D call. V lost 6 bases and J 3 bases, leaving 17 bases between the germline ends. Germline CDR1 and CDR2: SQVTM and ANQGSEA. This CDR3 is 14 amino acids long. The CDR3 sequence: CSVETETPYYGYTF. DNA of the CDR3: TGCAGCGTAGAAACAGAGACCCCCTACTATGGCTACACCTTC.

The rearrangement links TRBV6-4 to TRBJ2-3; 10 bases are shared with TRBD2. J lost 4 bases, V lost 2 bases, and 0 bases had no gene match. The CDR3 consists of 14 residues. Germline CDR1 MRHNA, CDR2 SNTAGT. This CDR3 reads CASSDLAGADTQYF. CDR3 nucleotides: TGTGCCAGCAGTGACCTAGCGGGAGCAGATACGCAGTATTTT.

The V call is TRBV6-1, the J call TRBJ2-1; D perhaps matches TRBD1 (5 bases). Germline V gives CDR1 MNHNS, CDR2 SASEGT. The CDR3 runs 15 residues. V lost 1 base and J 9 bases, leaving 16 bases between the germline ends. The CDR3 nucleotides are TGTGCCAGCAGTGAAGATAGGGGTGCTCCTCTTGAGCAGTTCTTC. Translation gives CASSEDRGAPLEQFF.

This chain links TRBV4-3 with TRBJ2-7; D not certain. V was clipped by 0 bases and J by 3 bases, with 0 bases between them. Germline V gene data show CDR1 as LGHNA and CDR2 as YSLEER. The CDR3 contains 11 residues. CDR3 sequence (DNA): TGCGCCAGCAGCCAAGACTACGAGCAGTACTTC. Encoded protein: CASSQDYEQYF.

The chain couples TRBV6-6 to TRBJ1-1; tentatively, D is TRBD1 (5 bases). V gave up 6 bases and J gave up 3 bases, with 11 bases separating them. The CDR3 is made up of 13 amino acids. Germline assignment: CDR1 MNHNY and CDR2 SVGAGI (reference sequence). The CDR3 DNA reads TGTGCCAGCAGCCGGGACGGATACACTGAAGCTTTCTTT. This sequence encodes CASSRDGYTEAFF.

The table lists this clone with a few counts. V usage is TRBV10-3 and J usage is TRBJ2-7; D remains ambiguous. The germline V and J ends were trimmed by 4 bases and 2 bases, with 3 bases remaining between them. CDR3 length: 11 amino acids. Per the germline V gene, CDR1 is ENHRY and CDR2 is SYGVKD. The CDR3 DNA reads TGTGCCATCAGTGCGGCCTACGAGCAGTACTTC. It translates to CAISAAYEQYF.

The chain couples TRBV7-6 to TRBJ1-5; 12 bases are a match to TRBD1. This CDR3 contains 14 residues. CDR1 and CDR2 from the germline V gene are SGHVS and FNYEAQ. The J segment lost 7 bases and the V segment lost 5 bases, leaving 3 bases of the junction unmatched. The CDR3 loop is CASSLGQGAQPQHF. CDR3 nucleotides: TGTGCCAGCAGCCTGGGACAGGGGGCACAGCCCCAGCATTTT.

This clone was counted once. The gene calls are TRBV18 and TRBJ2-7; tentatively, D is TRBD2 (5 bases). CDR1 is KGHSH and CDR2 is LQKENI in the germline V gene. CDR3 size: 15 residues. V was cut by 4 bases and J by 0 bases, with 13 bases left in between. The CDR3 nucleotides read TGTGCCAGCTCACAGGGAGATGCGGGCTCCTACGAGCAGTACTTC. This sequence encodes CASSQGDAGSYEQYF.

V and J are TRBV28 and TRBJ1-2; a possible D gene is TRBD1 (6 bases). With 10 bases removed from V and 5 bases from J, the gap between germline ends came to 20 bases. The CDR3 runs to 14 residues. Germline V gene data show CDR1 as MDHEN and CDR2 as SYDVKM. Here the CDR3 DNA reads TGTGCCATCGGGGGATTTGACGGGACATATGGCTACACCTTC. Translation: CAIGGFDGTYGYTF.

The chain uses TRBV30 and TRBJ1-5; 12 bases line up with TRBD1. The J segment lost 4 bases and the V segment lost 3 bases, leaving 13 bases of the junction unmatched. The germline CDR1 and CDR2 sequences are GTSNPN and SVGIG (reference sequence). The CDR3 consists of 18 residues. The CDR3 sequence: CAWSTGTGGARQNQPQHF. In nucleotides, the CDR3 is TGTGCCTGGAGCACCGGGACAGGGGGCGCGAGGCAAAATCAGCCCCAGCATTTT.

This chain links TRBV12-2 with TRBJ2-2; the D call in the table, TRBD1, was not verified against the DNA. TRBV12-2 is classified as a pseudogene. The CDR3 runs 15 residues. The CDR3 DNA reads as TGTGCAAGTCGCTTCCCGGGACAGGGTGGCGGGGAGCTGTTTTTT. This codes for CASRFPGQGGGELFF.

This clone was recorded once. The chain uses TRBV10-1 and TRBJ1-2, with D perhaps TRBD1 (5 bases). Trimming stripped 4 bases from V and 2 bases from J, with 8 bases between. This CDR3 is built from 13 residues. CDR1 and CDR2 (germline): WNHNN, SYGVQD (reference sequence). The CDR3 bases are TGCGCCAGCAGTGGGGACGGCAACTATGGCTACACCTTC. Encoded protein: CASSGDGNYGYTF.

To note about this clone: One end of the junction fails to match germline, which may point to a read error. V usage is TRBV15 and J usage is TRBJ2-7; unclear D gene. The CDR3 length is 12 residues. CDR1 and CDR2 (germline): LNHNV, YYDKDF (reference sequence). CDR3 bases: TGTGCCACCAGCAGTGGGCGGTACGGGCAGTACTTC. Amino acid sequence: CATSSGRYGQYF.

The chain links TRBV7-9 to TRBJ1-2; no clear D. This CDR3 has 15 amino acids. Trimming removed 5 bases from V and 4 bases from J, with 17 bases in between. Germline values: CDR1 SEHNR, CDR2 FQNEAQ (reference sequence). CDR3 in DNA: TGTGCCAGCAGCCCGCCCATCCCGGCGGGCTATGGCTACACCTTC. Protein: CASSPPIPAGYGYTF.

The J gene is TRBJ2-7, the V gene TRBV4-1; 14 positions match TRBD2. In germline, CDR1 is MGHRA, CDR2 YSYEKL. Germline trimming cut 4 bases from V and 1 base from J; bases unmatched to any gene: 6. The CDR3 totals 17 residues. As DNA, the CDR3 is TGCGCCAGCAGCCTGGGACTAGCGGGAGTGGGGTCCTACGAGCAGTACTTC. Encoded protein: CASSLGLAGVGSYEQYF.

This chain uses TRBV19 with TRBJ1-3, with unresolved D. This CDR3 comprises 14 residues. V gave up 3 bases and J gave up 0 bases, with 6 bases separating them. The germline CDR1 and CDR2 sequences are LNHDA and SQIVND (reference sequence). The CDR3 DNA is TGTGCCAGTAGTATGCTGAGCTCTGGAAACACCATATATTTT. Protein sequence: CASSMLSSGNTIYF.